This record concerns one TCR beta chain sequence. The antigen is not known. Sequencing was performed with immunoSEQ multiplex PCR; in TCRdb, only in-frame clones are kept and a portion is missing. The sample shows 140,000 to 150,000 clones, around 91% of them seen only once. The source of the sample is a study of T cell responses to AZD1222 COVID-19 vaccine. Findings and caveats of the study: Just five or six AZD1222 recipients were seropositive at baseline. In the spike-specific TCR repertoire, nearly half reportedly target unmutated variant regions.

This sequence was found in an adult in good health. The material was peripheral blood, obtained on day 0 of AZD1222 vaccination.

In nucleotides, the CDR3 is TGTGCCCGCAAGGGGCTAGCGGGGGGGCGAACCGGGGAGCTGTTTTTT. Translating it yields CARKGLAGGRTGELFF. J is TRBJ2-2 and V is TRBV30; TRBD2 matches at 12 bases. In germline, CDR1 is GTSNPN, CDR2 SVGIG (reference sequence). V shed 8 bases and J 5 bases; nucleotides not matched to a gene: 12. This CDR3 has 16 amino acids.